This is a list of T cell receptor beta chains from one sample in a study of blood T cell repertoires in COVID-19. The data were produced by immunoSEQ multiplex PCR, yet TCRdb's version contains in-frame clones alone and is incomplete. This sample has under 40,000 clones, with 85% to 95% found just once. Sequenced sample: peripheral blood. The origin of the receptors is a man in his sixties with active or convalescent COVID-19. Each CDR3 is given with its conserved first and last residue.

j_gene: TRBJ1-4; v_gene: TRBV3-1/TRBV3-2; CDR3aa: CASSQSMATRLFF
j_gene: TRBJ1-5; v_gene: TRBV7-8; CDR3aa: CASSLRPDYQPQHF
j_gene: TRBJ2-3; v_gene: TRBV5-1; CDR3aa: CASSSGSVTDTQYF
j_gene: TRBJ2-5; v_gene: TRBV5-1; CDR3aa: CASRTSAGQETQYF
j_gene: TRBJ1-3; v_gene: TRBV27; CDR3aa: CASKGRGSGNTIYF
j_gene: TRBJ1-6; v_gene: TRBV3-1/TRBV3-2; CDR3aa: CASSQEGTGSRNSPLHF
j_gene: TRBJ1-2; v_gene: TRBV7-2; CDR3aa: CASSSGGGSGYTF
j_gene: TRBJ1-5; v_gene: TRBV19; CDR3aa: CASTVSRGNQPQHF
j_gene: TRBJ2-1; v_gene: TRBV6-5; CDR3aa: CASNPGSNEQFF
j_gene: TRBJ2-2; v_gene: TRBV6-1; CDR3aa: CASSDGQNTGELFF
j_gene: TRBJ1-2; v_gene: TRBV21-1; CDR3aa: CASSNALRGYTF
j_gene: TRBJ2-1; v_gene: TRBV5-1; CDR3aa: CASSMRRTSGGAGYNEQFF
j_gene: TRBJ1-2; v_gene: TRBV19; CDR3aa: CASSPELVYGYTF
j_gene: TRBJ1-1; v_gene: TRBV6-5; CDR3aa: CASSPQGKTEAFF
j_gene: TRBJ2-5; v_gene: TRBV11-2; CDR3aa: CASSLGLAGAGTQYF
j_gene: TRBJ1-2; v_gene: TRBV12-5; CDR3aa: CASGVQGSGGYTF
j_gene: TRBJ1-2; v_gene: TRBV12-5; CDR3aa: CASGLVPGQLINGYTF
j_gene: TRBJ2-3; v_gene: TRBV5-1; CDR3aa: CASSYSGRGGDTQYF
j_gene: TRBJ2-7; v_gene: TRBV20-1; CDR3aa: CSAREAVEQYF
j_gene: TRBJ2-2; v_gene: TRBV6-5; CDR3aa: CASTQGPNTGELFF
j_gene: TRBJ1-3; v_gene: TRBV5-1; CDR3aa: CASSATGSPGNTIYF